The rows below give T cell receptor beta chains drawn from one sample of a study of shared clonotypes between healthy human individuals. Sequencing was performed with immunoSEQ multiplex PCR; in TCRdb, only in-frame clones are kept and a portion is missing. The top ten hold 0.5% to 0.65% of the sample, which has roughly 1,000,000 clones, 75% to 85% seen once. Sequenced sample: memory CD4+ T cells from PBMCs. Receptor source: a man aged 18 to 30 in good health. Some clones in this sample may be carry-over from other donors' samples. The CDR3 runs from the conserved cysteine through the conserved F or W. A D gene is named only where the DNA matches it firmly. The listing skips clone size in some rows; elsewhere it reads once, few, many or a size class.

CASATGVGYEKLFF	TGTGCCAGCGCGACAGGGGTCGGATATGAAAAACTGTTTTTT	TRBD1	few	TRBV28	TRBJ1-4
CASSPSGRAHNEQFF	TGTGCCAGTAGTCCTAGCGGGAGGGCTCACAATGAGCAGTTCTTC	TRBD2	few	TRBV19	TRBJ2-1
CASSFGTQETQYF	TGTGCCAGCTCCTTCGGGACCCAAGAGACCCAGTACTTC	.	.	TRBV6-5	TRBJ2-5
CASSLEGREGQYF	TGCGCCAGCAGCTTGGAGGGTCGAGAAGGGCAGTACTTC	.	.	TRBV5-1	TRBJ2-7
CASSPRDWNSYEQYF	TGTGCCAGCAGTCCTAGGGACTGGAACTCCTACGAGCAGTACTTC	.	few	TRBV28	TRBJ2-7
CASSFMMAGVSDEQFF	TGCGCCAGCAGCTTCATGATGGCCGGAGTGTCCGATGAGCAGTTCTTC	.	.	TRBV5-1	TRBJ2-1
CASGPWMGGLNTEAFF	TGTGCTAGTGGCCCGTGGATGGGGGGATTGAACACTGAAGCTTTCTTT	.	.	TRBV12-5	TRBJ1-1
CASSPAGGGYEQYF	TGTGCCAGCTCCCCCGCAGGGGGTGGGTACGAGCAGTACTTC	TRBD1	.	TRBV18	TRBJ2-7
CASSLGSGPFNQPQHF	TGTGCCAGCAGCTTAGGTTCGGGCCCCTTTAATCAGCCCCAGCATTTT	.	.	TRBV7-2	TRBJ1-5
CASSFGSSNSGNTIYF	TGCGCCAGCAGCTTTGGTAGTTCCAACTCTGGAAACACCATATATTTT	.	.	TRBV5-1	TRBJ1-3
CASSLLAGGPKGVF	TGTGCCAGCAGCCTACTAGCGGGAGGGCCTAAAGGGGTCTTC	TRBD2	.	TRBV28	TRBJ2-1
CASSEISGYNEQFF	TGTGCCAGCAGTGAAATTAGCGGTTACAATGAGCAGTTCTTC	.	.	TRBV2	TRBJ2-1
CASSRDGGGYTF	TGTGCCAGCAGCCGAGATGGAGGGGGCTACACCTTC	.	once	TRBV7-2	TRBJ1-2
CASSPSSRGNTEAFF	TGTGCCAGCAGCCCAAGCTCCCGGGGGAACACTGAAGCTTTCTTT	.	.	TRBV7-6	TRBJ1-1
CASSAGGHMNTEAFF	TGTGCCAGCTCAGCGGGTGGTCACATGAACACTGAAGCTTTCTTT	.	many	TRBV18	TRBJ1-1
CASSWTVSYEQYF	TGTGCCAGCAGCTGGACAGTCTCCTACGAGCAGTACTTC	.	.	TRBV7-9	TRBJ2-7
CAIMGGSTDTQYF	TGTGCCATCATGGGGGGAAGCACAGATACGCAGTATTTT	.	.	TRBV10-3	TRBJ2-3
CASSVAGRFADTQYF	TGTGCCAGCAGCGTAGCAGGGAGGTTCGCAGATACGCAGTATTTT	.	.	TRBV9	TRBJ2-3
CASSLGQGADGYTF	TGCGCCAGCAGCTTGGGACAGGGGGCGGATGGCTACACCTTC	TRBD1	few	TRBV5-1	TRBJ1-2
CASSLYSSSTDTQYF	TGCGCCAGCAGCTTGTATTCGAGTAGCACAGATACGCAGTATTTT	.	.	TRBV5-1	TRBJ2-3
CASSEQSSYGYTF	TGTGCCAGCAGTGAACAATCCTCCTATGGCTACACCTTC	.	.	TRBV2	TRBJ1-2
CASSRPGQGGSYEQYF	TGTGCCAGCTCACGACCAGGGCAGGGAGGCTCCTACGAGCAGTACTTC	.	.	TRBV18	TRBJ2-7
CASSHSSGRASYNEQFF	TGCGCCAGCAGCCATTCTAGCGGGAGAGCCTCCTACAATGAGCAGTTCTTC	TRBD2	once	TRBV4-3	TRBJ2-1
CASSESTAGRETQYF	TGCGCCAGCAGTGAGTCGACTGCCGGCCGAGAGACCCAGTACTTC	.	.	TRBV10-1	TRBJ2-5
CASSLLVGEKLFF	TGTGCCAGCAGTTTACTGGTCGGAGAAAAACTGTTTTTT	.	.	TRBV28	TRBJ1-4
CASSEIAGGTGELFF	TGTGCCAGCAGTGAAATAGCGGGAGGAACCGGGGAGCTGTTTTTT	TRBD2	.	TRBV2	TRBJ2-2
CASSPGQGTDTQYF	TGTGCCAGCAGTCCGGGACAGGGGACAGATACGCAGTATTTT	TRBD1	.	TRBV6-1	TRBJ2-3
CAWSGPRGSPLHF	TGTGCCTGGAGTGGACCCCGGGGTTCACCCCTCCACTTT	.	.	TRBV30	TRBJ1-6
CASSLRQVNQPQHF	TGTGCCAGCAGCTTAAGGCAGGTCAATCAGCCCCAGCATTTT	.	.	TRBV7-9	TRBJ1-5
CASSLARAGGQFF	TGTGCCAGCAGCTTAGCCCGAGCGGGAGGGCAGTTCTTC	TRBD2	.	TRBV7-2	TRBJ2-1
CASSRSGFSGNTIYF	TGTGCCAGTAGTCGTTCGGGATTCTCTGGAAACACCATATATTTT	.	.	TRBV19	TRBJ1-3
CASSDRGQAQETQYF	TGTGCCAGCAGTGATAGGGGACAGGCCCAAGAGACCCAGTACTTC	TRBD1	few	TRBV2	TRBJ2-5
CASSSNWGSGVYEQYF	TGTGCCAGCAGCTCCAACTGGGGGTCGGGAGTCTACGAGCAGTACTTC	.	.	TRBV9	TRBJ2-7
CASSLNGAGNEKLFF	TGTGCCAGCAGCTTAAATGGGGCGGGAAATGAAAAACTGTTTTTT	.	.	TRBV13	TRBJ1-4
CSVAGQGNTIYF	TGCAGCGTTGCAGGACAGGGAAACACCATATATTTT	.	many	TRBV29-1	TRBJ1-3
CASSYSLATNNEQFF	TGTGCCAGCAGTTACTCTCTAGCGACGAACAATGAGCAGTTCTTC	.	.	TRBV6-6	TRBJ2-1
CSVEGRGKYEQYF	TGCAGCGTTGAAGGCAGGGGTAAATACGAGCAGTACTTC	.	.	TRBV29-1	TRBJ2-7
CASSEAGRYEQYF	TGTGCCAGCAGCGAAGCGGGACGCTACGAGCAGTACTTC	TRBD2	.	TRBV11-2	TRBJ2-7
CASKPGQSSGNTIYF	TGCGCCAGCAAACCGGGACAGAGCTCTGGAAACACCATATATTTT	TRBD1	.	TRBV5-1	TRBJ1-3
CASRTKMIAATNEKLFF	TGTGCCAGTAGGACGAAAATGATCGCGGCAACTAATGAAAAACTGTTTTTT	.	.	TRBV19	TRBJ1-4
CASSGRGGGGYTF	TGTGCCAGCAGTGGACGGGGAGGGGGTGGCTACACCTTC	.	.	TRBV27	TRBJ1-2
CASTDRLSGANVLTF	TGTGCCAGCACCGACCGGCTCTCTGGGGCCAACGTCCTGACTTTC	.	.	TRBV6-1	TRBJ2-6
CASSRQGAPRETQYF	TGTGCCAGCTCACGTCAGGGGGCCCCTCGGGAGACCCAGTACTTC	TRBD1	.	TRBV18	TRBJ2-5
CASSQGVGKSEAFF	TGCGCCAGCAGCCAAGGGGTGGGGAAGTCTGAAGCTTTCTTT	.	.	TRBV4-3	TRBJ1-1
CASSPGRRSYGYTF	TGTGCCAGCAGTCCTGGGAGGCGAAGCTATGGCTACACCTTC	.	.	TRBV5-8	TRBJ1-2
CASSYVGRTEAFF	TGTGCCAGCAGTTACGTAGGGCGCACTGAAGCTTTCTTT	.	.	TRBV6-5	TRBJ1-1
CASSYSGDPRGNIQYF	TGTGCCAGCAGTTACTCAGGGGACCCGCGGGGAAACATTCAGTACTTC	.	once	TRBV6-6	TRBJ2-4
CASSPGQGEQYF	TGTGCCAGCTCACCAGGCCAGGGCGAGCAGTACTTC	.	.	TRBV18	TRBJ2-7
CATSVRGNTEAFF	TGTGCCACCAGCGTCCGGGGGAACACTGAAGCTTTCTTT	.	few	TRBV15	TRBJ1-1
CASSPEQGTEAFF	TGTGCCAGCTCACCAGAGCAGGGGACTGAAGCTTTCTTT	.	.	TRBV18	TRBJ1-1
CASSLLSGSNTEAFF	TGCGCCAGCAGCTTGCTGTCAGGGTCTAACACTGAAGCTTTCTTT	.	few	TRBV5-1	TRBJ1-1
CASSLKGNTEAFF	TGTGCCAGCAGCTTGAAGGGGAACACTGAAGCTTTCTTT	.	.	TRBV5-6	TRBJ1-1
CASSQGLTAYEQYF	TGTGCCAGCAGCCAGGGACTAACCGCCTACGAGCAGTACTTC	TRBD2	.	TRBV13	TRBJ2-7
CASSKQGTSGNTIYF	TGTGCCAGCAGTAAACAGGGGACCTCTGGAAACACCATATATTTT	TRBD1	.	TRBV2	TRBJ1-3
CASSLKPAAGDTQYF	TGTGCCAGCAGTTTAAAACCAGCCGCCGGGGATACGCAGTATTTT	.	.	TRBV28	TRBJ2-3
CAISDPDTLRGYTF	TGTGCCATCAGTGACCCGGACACGCTTAGGGGCTACACCTTC	.	.	TRBV10-3	TRBJ1-2
CASSLGRGVADEQFF	TGCGCCAGCAGCTTGGGGCGGGGAGTAGCCGATGAGCAGTTCTTC	.	.	TRBV5-1	TRBJ2-1